A selection of T cell receptor beta chains follows, all from one sample in a study of CD8 T cells in Susac syndrome. TCRdb fed the immunoSEQ multiplex PCR reads into MiXCR, producing one record per CDR3 protein. The data show 150,000 to 200,000 distinct CDR3 sequences, roughly 92% seen once. The sequenced sample consisted of CD4+ T cells from PBMCs. These receptors were collected from a human donor in good health. Each CDR3 is given with its conserved first and last residue. The D gene is left open where the match is weak. Size is stated for part of the rows, as once, few or many counts, or as a class when the clone is expanded.

j_call clone_size d_call v_call cdr3_nt cdr3_aa
TRBJ2-3 once TRBD2 TRBV3-1 TGTGCCAGCAGCCCGGCGGGGGACAGCACAGATACGCAGTATTTT CASSPAGDSTDTQYF
TRBJ1-1 - - TRBV19 TGTGCCAGTAGTTCCAGGGTGCCGAACACTGAAGCTTTCTTT CASSSRVPNTEAFF
TRBJ1-2 - - TRBV28 TGTGCCAGCAGTTTCATAGGGGGGAGCTATGGCTACACCTTC CASSFIGGSYGYTF
TRBJ1-4 - - TRBV14 TGTGCCAGCAGCCGCGCACGTGAAAAACTGTTTTTT CASSRAREKLFF
TRBJ2-2 - - TRBV5-1 TGCGCCAGCAGCGTTACCCCTAGCCGAAACACCGGGGAGCTGTTTTTT CASSVTPSRNTGELFF
TRBJ2-3 - - TRBV12-3/TRBV12-4 TGTGCCAGCAGTCCGGTTAGGGGGGGCGGCACAGATACGCAGTATTTT CASSPVRGGGTDTQYF
TRBJ1-2 - - TRBV27 TGTGCCAGCAGTCGGGACCCATCTAACTATGGCTACACCTTC CASSRDPSNYGYTF
TRBJ1-5 - TRBD1 TRBV5-1 TGCGCCAGCAGTCTCGGACAGGGAGGGAATAGCGGCAATCAGCCCCAGCATTTT CASSLGQGGNSGNQPQHF
TRBJ1-1 - - TRBV28 TGTGCCAGCAATCAGGGGACTGAAGCTTTCTTT CASNQGTEAFF
TRBJ2-5 once TRBD2 TRBV20-1 TGCAGTGCTAGAGCACACTCCTTTGGACTAGCGGGGGGAGGATCCCAAGAGACCCAGTACTTC CSARAHSFGLAGGGSQETQYF
TRBJ1-4 - - TRBV2 TGTGCCAGCACTAATGGTGAAAAACTGTTTTTT CASTNGEKLFF
TRBJ1-4 - - TRBV5-6 TGTGCCAGCAGTTTTGGACGGGACGAAAAACTGTTTTTT CASSFGRDEKLFF
TRBJ1-1 - - TRBV13 TGTGCCAGCAGCGTCGCAGGCGGGAACACTGAAGCTTTCTTT CASSVAGGNTEAFF
TRBJ2-5 few TRBD1 TRBV24-1 TGTGCCACCAGTATAGCAGGGGGAGAGACCCAGTACTTC CATSIAGGETQYF
TRBJ2-6 - - TRBV21-1 TGTGCCAGCACCTCCGGGGGGGCAGGCTCTGGGGCCAACGTCCTGACTTTC CASTSGGAGSGANVLTF
TRBJ1-2 - - TRBV28 TGTGCCAGCAGCCGGGGGGCTGTGGCTCTCTATGGCTACACCTTC CASSRGAVALYGYTF
TRBJ1-2 - TRBD1 TRBV2 TGTGCCAGCAGTGGACAGGGCCTAAACTATGGCTACACCTTC CASSGQGLNYGYTF
TRBJ1-1 - TRBD1 TRBV5-1 TGCGCCAGCACTTCAGCTTCTTTGACAGGGCGGATCACTGAAGCTTTCTTT CASTSASLTGRITEAFF
TRBJ1-5 - - TRBV6-2/TRBV6-3 TGTGCCAGCAGCCGCGGTTGGGGCGATCAGCCCCAGCATTTT CASSRGWGDQPQHF
TRBJ2-3 - TRBD2 TRBV11-3 TGTGCCAGCAGCCCCCGGGGAGCGGGGGCAGGGACAGATACGCAGTATTTT CASSPRGAGAGTDTQYF
TRBJ2-3 - TRBD2 TRBV15 TGTGCCACCAGCAGAGAATTGACGGGGGGACCCACAGATACGCAGTATTTT CATSRELTGGPTDTQYF
TRBJ1-4 - - TRBV7-9 TGTGCCAGCAGCCCCGACCCGCGACGGACTGAAAAACTGTTTTTT CASSPDPRRTEKLFF
TRBJ2-4 - TRBD2 TRBV5-6 TGTGCCAGCAGCTCGACTAGCGGGGGAGCTCAGTACTTC CASSSTSGGAQYF
TRBJ1-1 - - TRBV12-3/TRBV12-4 TGTGCCAGCAGTTATTTGCCGAACACTGAAGCTTTCTTT CASSYLPNTEAFF
TRBJ1-1 - - TRBV21-1 TGTGCCAGCAGCAAAGAAAAGGGACAGGCCTTGGGAGCTTTCTTT CASSKEKGQALGAFF
TRBJ1-1 - TRBD1 TRBV20-1 TGCAGTGCTCCGGACAGGGGCATTGAAGCTTTCTTT CSAPDRGIEAFF
TRBJ2-5 - TRBD2 TRBV11-2 TGTGCCAGCAGCGGCGGACTAGCGGGGACCCTGTACTTC CASSGGLAGTLYF
TRBJ1-2 - TRBD1 TRBV9 TGTGCCAGCAGCGATGACAGGGTAGGCTACACCTTC CASSDDRVGYTF
TRBJ1-5 - - TRBV15 TGTGCCACCGGGCAGGGGCGCAATCAGCCCCAGCATTTT CATGQGRNQPQHF
TRBJ1-5 - TRBD1 TRBV28 TGTGCCAGCAGTTTATCCCCCGGTCTCGGGACAGCAAATCAGCCCCAGCATTTT CASSLSPGLGTANQPQHF
TRBJ1-5 - - TRBV6-2/TRBV6-3 TGTGCCAGCAGTTACATGGGGATACATCAGCCCCAGCATTTT CASSYMGIHQPQHF
TRBJ2-1 - - TRBV7-3 TGTGCCAGCAGCGACCCACTAGCCAATGAGCAGTTCTTC CASSDPLANEQFF
TRBJ1-1 - - TRBV29-1 TGCAGCGTTGAGTCTGGAGCAGGGGCCCACACTGAAGCTTTCTTT CSVESGAGAHTEAFF
TRBJ1-5 - - TRBV7-2 TGTGCCAGCAGCCCCCGGGACGGGTTACGTCAGCCCCAGCATTTT CASSPRDGLRQPQHF
TRBJ2-6 once - TRBV25-1 TGTGCCAGCAGTTCCATGGCCAACGTCCTGACTTTC CASSSMANVLTF
TRBJ2-1 - - TRBV9 TGTGCCAGCAGCGCGGGGCGCCTGGAGCAGTTCTTC CASSAGRLEQFF
TRBJ2-2 - - TRBV19 TGTGCCAGTAGTATCAAAGGGAACACCGGGGAGCTGTTTTTT CASSIKGNTGELFF
TRBJ1-5 - - TRBV12-3/TRBV12-4 TGTGCCAGCAGTCCGGGGACAACTAGCAATCAGCCCCAGCATTTT CASSPGTTSNQPQHF
TRBJ1-5 - - TRBV3-1 TGTGCCAGCAGCCGAAAAAGCAATCAGCCCCAGCATTTT CASSRKSNQPQHF
TRBJ1-2 - TRBD1 TRBV2 TGTGCCAGCAGCCCTAGGACAGGCTATGGCTACACCTTC CASSPRTGYGYTF
TRBJ1-1 - TRBD1 TRBV5-1 TGCGCCAGCAGCTTGGTTACAGGGGGGACTGAAGCTTTCTTT CASSLVTGGTEAFF
TRBJ1-3 - - TRBV7-9 TGTGCCAGCAGCTTAGATACGCAAGACACCATATATTTT CASSLDTQDTIYF
TRBJ2-3 - - TRBV7-2 TGTGCCAGCAGCCCAAGTTGGGGCACAGATACGCAGTATTTT CASSPSWGTDTQYF